This T cell receptor (beta chain) was captured in a study of T cell repertoires in cytomegalovirus infection. Turning to the study itself: Indicated by public TCR beta signatures were CMV infection and matching HLA type. Study conclusions and caveats: Summed frequency of shared TCR beta families picked out CMV carriers who also had the relevant HLA.

With 6 bases removed from V and 0 bases from J, the gap between germline ends came to 6 bases. The CDR3 sequence is 12 residues long. From germline, CDR1 is LNHNV and CDR2 YYDKDF (reference sequence). TCRdb independently ran MiXCR on the reads; one entry per CDR3 protein. The table has roughly 78,000 distinct CDR3 sequences, 35% to 45% seen once. This clonotype has just a few counts. Its antigen remains unidentified. This sample comprised CD8+ T cells from cultured PBMCs, obtained from culture after CMV antigen stimulation. The receptor was derived from a human donor in good health (CMV status not recorded). Some clones in this sample may be carry-over from other donors' samples. The V gene is TRBV15, the J gene TRBJ2-7, with D uncertain. CDR3 nucleotide sequence: TGTGCCACCAGTCTGAACTCCTACGAGCAGTACTTC. The encoded protein is CATSLNSYEQYF. The full variable domain, its missing parts supplied by reference TRBV15 and TRBJ2-7, is DAMVIQNPRYQVTQFGKPVTLSCSQTLNHNVMYWYQQKSSQAPKLLFHYYDKDFNNEADTPDNFQSRRPNTSFCFLDIRSPGLGDTAMYLCATSLNSYEQYFGPGTRLTVT.